Listed below are T cell receptor beta chains from one sample, sequenced in a study of T-cell reconstitution after alpha-beta-depleted transplantation in children. TCRdb itself ran the PCR reads through MiXCR, one entry per CDR3 protein. The sample has more than 200,000 distinct CDR3 sequences; about 15% are singletons. Specimen: PBMCs, mostly from graft donor cells, collected 360 days after TCRalphabeta/CD19-depleted stem cell transplant. The receptors originated from a male patient aged 2 to 9 who had a stem cell transplant for acute lymphoblastic leukemia, so the T cells may come from the graft donor. CDR3s leave out the opening cysteine and the closing phenylalanine or tryptophan.

V gene: TRBV12-3/TRBV12-4
CDR3 protein: ASSLGQGFSQPQH

V gene: TRBV5-1
CDR3 protein: ASSLEETQY

V gene: TRBV27
CDR3 protein: ASSLQWDASAYGYT

V gene: TRBV14
CDR3 protein: ASQGTYGYT

V gene: TRBV29-1
CDR3 protein: SVRGTYEQY

V gene: TRBV10-3
CDR3 protein: AKPNPRRLILAKNIQY

V gene: TRBV28
CDR3 protein: ASSFLRGGLF

V gene: TRBV7-2
CDR3 protein: ASSRDRSYQPQH

V gene: TRBV19
CDR3 protein: ASSSHGTADYEQY

V gene: TRBV12-3/TRBV12-4
CDR3 protein: ASSRLQGGDTEAF

V gene: TRBV14
CDR3 protein: ASSQVAGSHNSPLH

V gene: TRBV9
CDR3 protein: ASSVAPGQQGETQY

V gene: TRBV5-1
CDR3 protein: ASATGRNEKLF

V gene: TRBV6-1
CDR3 protein: ASKDRSGSPLH

V gene: TRBV10-3
CDR3 protein: AISAGQGAGGYT

V gene: TRBV5-1
CDR3 protein: ASSLNEAKPYYEQY

V gene: TRBV7-2
CDR3 protein: ASSPTGTQY

V gene: TRBV27
CDR3 protein: ASSLVGGFYGYT

V gene: TRBV7-2
CDR3 protein: ASSLPGRTDTQY

V gene: TRBV5-4
CDR3 protein: ASSFDSQETQY

V gene: TRBV18
CDR3 protein: ASSPLDGTGELF

V gene: TRBV20-1
CDR3 protein: SASRLENTGELF

V gene: TRBV18
CDR3 protein: ASSPLPGGNTEAF

V gene: TRBV2
CDR3 protein: ASGQSYEQY

V gene: TRBV7-2
CDR3 protein: ASSLAGRGAPLH

V gene: TRBV5-1
CDR3 protein: ASSVWTESPYEQY

V gene: TRBV10-3
CDR3 protein: AISGEPMNADTQY

V gene: TRBV20-1
CDR3 protein: SARDLGPQRGEETQY

V gene: TRBV7-9
CDR3 protein: ASSWRTEETQY

V gene: TRBV20-1
CDR3 protein: SALILAGGETQY

V gene: TRBV2
CDR3 protein: ASGLGLAVNEQF

V gene: TRBV5-1
CDR3 protein: ASSSGPFPPMGEQF

V gene: TRBV5-1
CDR3 protein: ASRMGEDYGYT

V gene: TRBV5-1
CDR3 protein: ASSLIPGERSNEQF

V gene: TRBV28
CDR3 protein: ATATFSSYEQY

V gene: TRBV7-7
CDR3 protein: ASSFGTDTGELF

V gene: TRBV7-2
CDR3 protein: ASSQTPGQGANQPQH

V gene: TRBV14
CDR3 protein: ASSQAFGLHPSTDTQY

V gene: TRBV5-1
CDR3 protein: ASRGQAGETQY

V gene: TRBV27
CDR3 protein: ATMGRGAYVYEQY

V gene: TRBV7-9
CDR3 protein: ASIWGADTGELF

V gene: TRBV2
CDR3 protein: ASSGEGNTEAF

V gene: TRBV7-8
CDR3 protein: ASSLARGIYGYT

V gene: TRBV7-8
CDR3 protein: ASSPHRDQPQH

V gene: TRBV19
CDR3 protein: ATSAGSYEQY

V gene: TRBV5-1
CDR3 protein: ASDRGPPFYGYT

V gene: TRBV25-1
CDR3 protein: ASSPVQSAKNIQY

V gene: TRBV29-1
CDR3 protein: SVEGRGSSRNTEAF

V gene: TRBV5-5
CDR3 protein: ASSNFGARNNSPLH

V gene: TRBV12-3/TRBV12-4
CDR3 protein: ASSSRVGTSIYGYT

V gene: TRBV24-1
CDR3 protein: ATSDVGSEAF